A selection of T cell receptor beta chains follows, all from one sample in a study of metastatic and nonmetastatic thyroid tumors. From the PCR reads, TCRdb re-called clones with MiXCR. The sample has about 20,000 clones, roughly a fifth seen once; the top ten hold around a quarter. Source material: blood. The source of these receptors is a female donor with papillary thyroid cancer or a benign thyroid nodule (not recorded which). Some clones in this sample may be carry-over from other donors' samples. Each CDR3 is given without its conserved first and last residue.

J	V	CDR3
TRBJ1-3	TRBV7-9	ASRFNRDGNTIY
TRBJ2-7	TRBV27	ASSPIGASLYYEQY
TRBJ2-7	TRBV3-1	ASSPTGQGAEQY
TRBJ2-6	TRBV11-2	ASSLRGAGGANVLT
TRBJ1-2	TRBV6-5	ASSYGTGTGSGYT
TRBJ1-6	TRBV18	ASSETGGNSPLH
TRBJ2-1	TRBV28	ASSLLDFSGRAQDNEQF
TRBJ1-4	TRBV5-1	ASSKFGGAGEKLF
TRBJ2-7	TRBV6-2/TRBV6-3	ASSLGAEQY
TRBJ1-2	TRBV28	AAGGGVRYSYT
TRBJ2-1	TRBV7-2	ASSFGTGAEEQF
TRBJ2-7	TRBV5-6	ASSSGTMAYEQY
TRBJ2-3	TRBV6-5	ASSDSTSGTQY
TRBJ2-5	TRBV19	ASIIGSGRSETQY
TRBJ2-5	TRBV27	ASRTFIGTVQETQY
TRBJ2-1	TRBV5-6	ASSLIPTNEQF
TRBJ2-3	TRBV5-6	ASSLEGRGGIDTQY
TRBJ1-2	TRBV20-1	SARDQGGGYGYT
TRBJ2-5	TRBV10-1	ASSESTSGRDRTQY
TRBJ1-2	TRBV2	ASSQIWYRGIVGYT
TRBJ1-3	TRBV20-1	SARDGSFRSGNTIY
TRBJ2-1	TRBV25-1	ASSEPSSGRMYNEQF
TRBJ2-5	TRBV6-2/TRBV6-3	ASLRGGHGTQY
TRBJ2-7	TRBV11-2	ASIHPGQSYEQY
TRBJ1-1	TRBV10-3	AISEEGQGDTEAF
TRBJ2-3	TRBV24-1	ATSDFGTSGGPDTQY
TRBJ2-3	TRBV10-3	AISVDSTDTQY
TRBJ2-7	TRBV7-4	ASSLVYDRSYEQY